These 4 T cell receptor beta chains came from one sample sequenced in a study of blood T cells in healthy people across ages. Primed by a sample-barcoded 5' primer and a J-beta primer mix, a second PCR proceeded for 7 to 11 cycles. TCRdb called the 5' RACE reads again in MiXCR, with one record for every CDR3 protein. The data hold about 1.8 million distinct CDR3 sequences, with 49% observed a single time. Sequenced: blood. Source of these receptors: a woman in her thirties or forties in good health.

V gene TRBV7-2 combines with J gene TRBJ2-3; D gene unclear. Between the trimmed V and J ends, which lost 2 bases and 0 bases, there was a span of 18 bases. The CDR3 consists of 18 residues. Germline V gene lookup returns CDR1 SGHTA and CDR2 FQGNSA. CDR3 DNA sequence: TGTGCCAGCAGCTTAAACCGAGAGGTGGCATCTAGCACAGATACGCAGTATTTT. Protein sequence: CASSLNREVASSTDTQYF.

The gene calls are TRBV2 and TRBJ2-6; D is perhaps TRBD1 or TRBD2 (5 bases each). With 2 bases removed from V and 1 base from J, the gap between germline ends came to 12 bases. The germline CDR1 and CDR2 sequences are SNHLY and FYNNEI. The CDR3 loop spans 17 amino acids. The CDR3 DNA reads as TGTGCCAGCAGTGAAAGGGGCAGAGGGTCTGGGGCCAACGTCCTGACTTTC. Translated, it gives CASSERGRGSGANVLTF.

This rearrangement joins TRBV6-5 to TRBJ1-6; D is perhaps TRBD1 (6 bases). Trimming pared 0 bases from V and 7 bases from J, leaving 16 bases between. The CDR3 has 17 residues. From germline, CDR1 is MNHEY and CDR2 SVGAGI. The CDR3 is CASSYSTRGARNSPLHF. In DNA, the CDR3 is TGTGCCAGCAGTTACTCGACGAGGGGGGCGCGAAATTCACCCCTCCACTTT.

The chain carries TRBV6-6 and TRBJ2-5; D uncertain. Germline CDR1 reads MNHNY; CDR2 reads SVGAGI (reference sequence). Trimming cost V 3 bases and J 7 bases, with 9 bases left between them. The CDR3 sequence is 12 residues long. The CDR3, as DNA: TGTGCCAGCAGTTATATCGATGCGACCCAGTACTTC. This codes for CASSYIDATQYF.